Presented here are 27 T cell receptor beta chains from one specimen sequenced in a study of shared T cell receptors in the human thymus. TCRdb's copy holds only in-frame clones and misses some; the assay was immunoSEQ multiplex PCR. The data show hundreds of thousands of clones, roughly 90% seen once. These data were likewise used in another study, on human thymus T cells.

The sequencing input was thymocytes. All receptors come from a boy younger than two with a congenital heart defect.

This chain joins TRBV28 and TRBJ2-1; 8 bases agree with TRBD2. Germline CDR1 and CDR2: MDHEN and SYDVKM. Unmatched junction bases numbered 21, after V lost 5 bases and J lost 6 bases. The CDR3 is 19 residues long. The DNA of the CDR3 is TGTGCCAGCAGTGAGGGGGGATTAGCGGGATACGGATTTTGCAATGAGCAGTTCTTC. This encodes CASSEGGLAGYGFCNEQFF.

J is TRBJ1-4 and V is TRBV4-3; 11 nucleotides agree with TRBD1. The germline V gene has CDR1 LGHNA and CDR2 YSLEER. J lost 5 bases, V lost 0 bases, and 14 bases had no gene match. The CDR3 spans 20 residues. The CDR3 here is CASSQDPAPGQGVKNEKLFF. The CDR3 DNA follows: TGCGCCAGCAGCCAAGATCCCGCCCCGGGACAGGGGGTCAAGAATGAAAAACTGTTTTTT.

The chain carries TRBV6-1 and TRBJ1-1; TRBD1 agrees at 7 bases. The V gene's germline CDR1 is MNHNS and CDR2 SASEGT. The CDR3 spans 17 residues. V was clipped by 2 bases and J by 1 base; unmatched bases: 10. In nucleotides, the CDR3 is TGTGCCAGCAGTGAACCGGGACAGACCCACTCGAACACTGAAGCTTTCTTT. Its protein is CASSEPGQTHSNTEAFF.

J is TRBJ2-6 and V is TRBV21-1; the table gives TRBD1 as D, unverified against the DNA. TRBV21-1 is a known pseudogene. The CDR3 extends over 18 amino acids. The chain's CDR3 is CASSKARSILSGANVLTF. The CDR3 nucleotides are TGTGCCAGCAGCAAAGCCAGATCGATTCTCTCCGGGGCCAACGTCCTGACTTTC.

V gene TRBV19 combines with J gene TRBJ2-2; D may be TRBD1 (6 bases). V lost 4 bases and J 9 bases, leaving 18 bases between the germline ends. The CDR3 is made up of 15 amino acids. Germline V lookup: CDR1 LNHDA, CDR2 SQIVND (reference sequence). The CDR3 nucleotides are TGTGCCAGTAGTACGCAAAAAAATACAGGGTGGGAGCTGTTTTTT. This translates into CASSTQKNTGWELFF.

The gene calls are TRBV7-9 and TRBJ1-4; D remains unclear. Trimming took off 5 bases at V and 0 bases at J, with 10 bases between the two ends. This CDR3 is 15 amino acids long. Germline CDR1 is SEHNR and CDR2 is FQNEAQ (reference sequence). CDR3 DNA: TGTGCCAGCAGCCTTCCCGGGGCAACTAATGAAAAACTGTTTTTT. It is translated as CASSLPGATNEKLFF.

The chain recombines TRBV5-5 with TRBJ1-1; no clear D gene. CDR1 is SGHKS and CDR2 is YYEKEE in the germline V gene (reference sequence). This CDR3 is built from 13 residues. Trimming stripped 5 bases from V and 1 base from J, with 9 bases between. The CDR3 DNA reads as TGTGCCAGCAGGCTCAGGTGGAACACTGAAGCTTTCTTT. Its translation is CASRLRWNTEAFF.

The V and J genes are TRBV18 and TRBJ1-4; TRBD1 matches 7 bases. The CDR3 sequence is 16 residues long. V dropped 3 bases and J dropped 8; count of bases not matched to a gene: 12. CDR1 and CDR2 from the germline V gene are KGHSH and LQKENI. The CDR3 sequence: CASSPFVEGAREKLFF. The CDR3 bases are TGTGCCAGCTCACCCTTTGTTGAGGGGGCACGGGAAAAACTGTTTTTT.

The gene calls are TRBV27 and TRBJ1-2, with unresolved D. This CDR3 is built from 16 residues. Germline CDR1 MNHEY, CDR2 SMNVEV (reference sequence). V was clipped by 4 bases and J by 2 bases, with 17 bases between them. Here the CDR3 reads CASSSFRQAGNYGYTF. The CDR3 nucleotides read TGTGCCAGCAGTTCGTTTCGACAAGCCGGAAACTATGGCTACACCTTC.

CDR3 nucleotide sequence: TGTGCCAGCAGCTTAGACGGGAACACCGGGGAGCTGTTTTTT. It specifies CASSLDGNTGELFF. This chain joins TRBV7-6 and TRBJ2-2; D gene uncertain. The CDR3 length is 14 residues. V dropped 1 base and J dropped 1 base, with 4 bases sitting between them. The germline gives CDR1 SGHVS, CDR2 FNYEAQ.

The rearrangement uses TRBV6-6 and TRBJ2-2; D gene ambiguous. CDR1 is MNHNY, CDR2 SVGAGI, per germline (reference sequence). Trimming cost V 8 bases and J 7 bases, with 11 bases left between them. This CDR3 has 12 residues. CDR3 in amino acids: CASYPAGGELFF. Written as DNA, the CDR3 is TGTGCCAGCTACCCCGCCGGCGGGGAGCTGTTTTTT.

The rearrangement joins TRBV28 to TRBJ2-7, with 8 bases identical to TRBD1. Per germline, CDR1 MDHEN and CDR2 SYDVKM. CDR3 length: 17 amino acids. J gave up 5 bases and V 6 bases, and 18 bases lay outside the gene matches. The CDR3 DNA follows: TGTGCCAGCAGCCATCCTCCCCGGCAGGGGGCAGTCCACGAGCAGTACTTC. Translation gives CASSHPPRQGAVHEQYF.

The chain uses TRBV30 and TRBJ1-1, with TRBD1 as a possible D gene (5 bases). The CDR3 is 11 residues long. Germline V gene lookup returns CDR1 GTSNPN and CDR2 SVGIG (reference sequence). V lost 2 bases to trimming and J lost 10 bases, with 11 bases between them. The DNA for the CDR3 is TGTGCCTGGAGTAGGAGGGGAAGAGCTTTCTTT. Its translation is CAWSRRGRAFF.

The V call is TRBV29-1, the J call TRBJ2-7; TRBD1 might be the D (5 bases). The CDR3 has 10 amino acids. Germline loops: CDR1 SQVTM, CDR2 ANQGSEA. Deletions cut 4 bases from V and 5 bases from J, with 6 bases between. DNA of the CDR3: TGCAGCGTTGTAGGGGACGAGCAGTACTTC. Its protein is CSVVGDEQYF.

The V call is TRBV6-5, the J call TRBJ2-3; D is perhaps TRBD2 (5 bases). Germline CDR1 is MNHEY and CDR2 is SVGAGI. The V and J ends lost 6 bases and 6 bases respectively, with 19 bases between them. CDR3 length: 15 residues. CDR3 bases: TGTGCCAGCAGCCCCTATCCGGCGGGCAGGGATACGCAGTATTTT. It encodes CASSPYPAGRDTQYF.

This chain joins TRBV7-9 and TRBJ2-2; TRBD2 agrees at 11 bases. Losses at the gene ends were 5 bases for V and 1 base for J; bases not matched to a gene: 3. This CDR3 has 16 amino acids. Looked up from germline, CDR1 is SEHNR and CDR2 is FQNEAQ (reference sequence). In DNA, the CDR3 is TGTGCCAGCAGCGAGGGACTAGCGGAGAACACCGGGGAGCTGTTTTTT. Amino acid sequence: CASSEGLAENTGELFF.

The chain is built from TRBV28 and TRBJ2-7; TRBD1 aligns across 7 bases. The germline CDR1 and CDR2 sequences are MDHEN and SYDVKM. The CDR3 is 16 amino acids. Trimming removed 5 bases from V and 7 bases from J; junction bases left unmatched: 17. The CDR3 here is CASSTYPWTGGREQYF. The CDR3 coding sequence is TGTGCCAGCAGTACCTACCCCTGGACAGGAGGAAGGGAGCAGTACTTC. The variable domain in full, completed from reference TRBV28 and TRBJ2-7, reads DVKVTQSSRYLVKRTGEKVFLECVQDMDHENMFWYRQDPGLGLRLIYFSYDVKMKEKGDIPEGYSVSREKKERFSLILESASTNQTSMYLCASSTYPWTGGREQYFGPGTRLTVT.

This clone was observed a handful of times. The V gene is TRBV28, the J gene TRBJ1-2; weak D call: TRBD1 (6 bases). The CDR3 totals 15 residues. CDR1 and CDR2 from the germline V gene are MDHEN and SYDVKM. Trimming took off 4 bases at V and 5 bases at J, with 17 bases between the two ends. As DNA, the CDR3 is TGTGCCAGCAGTTCCAAAGACAGGTTGCGGTATGGCTACACCTTC. Translation gives CASSSKDRLRYGYTF.

This clone is a singleton in its sample. This rearrangement joins TRBV27 to TRBJ2-1, with TRBD1 matching over 11 bases. V shed 5 bases, J shed 5 bases, and the junction held 8 bases outside the gene matches. The germline CDR1 and CDR2 sequences are MNHEY and SMNVEV (reference sequence). The CDR3 consists of 16 residues. The CDR3, as DNA: TGTGCCAGCAGTCCTCCGGGACAGGGGGTCGACAATGAGCAGTTCTTC. Encoded protein: CASSPPGQGVDNEQFF.

This chain links TRBV7-8 with TRBJ1-1, with D perhaps matching TRBD1 (5 bases). V gave up 0 bases and J gave up 1 base, with 9 bases separating them. The CDR3 sequence is 15 residues long. Germline-derived CDR1 and CDR2 are SGHVS and FQNEAQ. This chain's CDR3 is CASSLADGANTEAFF. The CDR3 bases are TGTGCCAGCAGCTTAGCGGATGGGGCGAACACTGAAGCTTTCTTT.

The chain joins TRBV4-1 to TRBJ2-7; TRBD2 aligns across 10 bases. Germline assignment: CDR1 MGHRA and CDR2 YSYEKL. The length of the CDR3 is 17 residues. The junction had 10 bases not matched to a gene; V was cut back by 3 bases and J by 2 bases. This CDR3 is CASSHAAGTSVTYEQYF. The CDR3 bases are TGCGCCAGCAGCCATGCTGCCGGGACTAGCGTTACCTACGAGCAGTACTTC.

This clone has a single count. The chain employs TRBV6-1 and TRBJ2-7, with 14 positions matching TRBD2. Germline trimming cut 4 bases from V and 2 bases from J; bases unmatched to any gene: 7. The CDR3 loop spans 17 amino acids. The germline V gene encodes CDR1 MNHNS and CDR2 SASEGT. The CDR3, as DNA: TGTGCCAGCAGTGTGGGACTAGCGGGAGTATCAGCCTACGAGCAGTACTTC. It encodes CASSVGLAGVSAYEQYF.

The rearrangement links TRBV5-1 to TRBJ1-4; 9 nucleotides match TRBD1. V shed 4 bases and J 4 bases; nucleotides not matched to a gene: 2. CDR3 length: 14 amino acids. CDR1 is SGHRS, CDR2 YFSETQ, per germline. The CDR3 loop is CASSPGQGNEKLFF. The CDR3 DNA reads as TGCGCCAGCAGCCCGGGACAGGGTAATGAAAAACTGTTTTTT.

V gene TRBV4-3 combines with J gene TRBJ2-1, with 8 bases aligning to TRBD2. The CDR3 has 16 amino acids. The germline V gene encodes CDR1 LGHNA and CDR2 YSLEER. Trimming removed 4 bases from V and 0 bases from J; junction bases left unmatched: 5. The DNA of the CDR3 is TGCGCCAGCAGCCCCTCGAGCGGGAGCTCCTACAATGAGCAGTTCTTC. Residues: CASSPSSGSSYNEQFF.

CDR3 amino acids: CASSLDGRAASNYGYTF. In nucleotides, the CDR3 is TGTGCCAGCAGCTTAGATGGGCGGGCGGCATCTAACTATGGCTACACCTTC. The rearrangement uses TRBV11-2 and TRBJ1-2; D not resolved. Germline CDR1 reads SGHAT; CDR2 reads FQNNGV. There are 17 residues in the CDR3. Trimming stripped 0 bases from V and 0 bases from J, with 14 bases between.

This clone was picked up one time. V and J are TRBV11-3 and TRBJ2-7, with D perhaps matching TRBD2 (6 bases). CDR1 and CDR2 (germline): SGHNT, YENEEA. Trimming shortened V by 1 base and J by 0 bases, and 10 bases separated the two germline ends. The CDR3 is 15 residues long. CDR3 DNA: TGTGCCAGCAGCTTAGGGCTAGCGACCTCCTACGAGCAGTACTTC. Translated: CASSLGLATSYEQYF.

The chain joins TRBV4-3 to TRBJ2-2; 12 bases align to TRBD2. After removal of 3 bases from V and 3 bases from J, the junction contained 8 bases not matched to a gene. Germline CDR1 and CDR2: LGHNA and YSLEER. The CDR3 contains 18 residues. CDR3 nucleotide sequence: TGCGCCAGCAGCCAGGGAGGGGGACTAGCGGGCCACACCGGGGAGCTGTTTTTT. It encodes CASSQGGGLAGHTGELFF.